This T cell receptor (beta chain) originates from a study of blood T cell repertoires in COVID-19. TCRdb's table, derived via immunoSEQ multiplex PCR, lists solely in-frame clones and lacks some. Of 100,000 to 150,000 clones listed, about 85% are singletons. The germline V gene has CDR1 LGHNA and CDR2 YNFKEQ. The CDR3 has 15 residues. The J segment lost 3 bases and the V segment lost 1 base, leaving 5 bases of the junction unmatched. This rearrangement joins TRBV4-2 to TRBJ2-7; 8 bases map to TRBD1. This receptor was identified in an elderly woman with acute or convalescent COVID-19. The sample comprised peripheral blood. The CDR3 DNA follows: TGTGCCAGCAGCCAAGTTTGGGGACAGGACTACGAGCAGTACTTC. As protein: CASSQVWGQDYEQYF.